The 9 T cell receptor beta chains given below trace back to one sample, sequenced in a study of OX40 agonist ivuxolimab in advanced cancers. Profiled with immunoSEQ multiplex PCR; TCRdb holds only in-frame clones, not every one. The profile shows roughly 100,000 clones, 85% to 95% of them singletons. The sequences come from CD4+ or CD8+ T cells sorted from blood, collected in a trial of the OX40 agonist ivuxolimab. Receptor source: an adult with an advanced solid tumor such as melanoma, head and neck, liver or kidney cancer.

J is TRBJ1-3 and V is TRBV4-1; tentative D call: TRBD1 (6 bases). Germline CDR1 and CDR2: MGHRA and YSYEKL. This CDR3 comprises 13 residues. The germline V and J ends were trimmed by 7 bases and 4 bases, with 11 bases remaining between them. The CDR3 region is CASTGGRGNTIYF. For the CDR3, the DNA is TGCGCCAGCACCGGGGGGCGGGGAAACACCATATATTTT.

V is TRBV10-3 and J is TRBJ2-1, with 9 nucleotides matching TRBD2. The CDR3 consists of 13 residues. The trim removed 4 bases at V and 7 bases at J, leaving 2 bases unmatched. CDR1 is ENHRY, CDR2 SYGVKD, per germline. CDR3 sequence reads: CAISVAGANEQFF. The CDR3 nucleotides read TGTGCCATCAGTGTAGCGGGAGCGAATGAGCAGTTCTTC.

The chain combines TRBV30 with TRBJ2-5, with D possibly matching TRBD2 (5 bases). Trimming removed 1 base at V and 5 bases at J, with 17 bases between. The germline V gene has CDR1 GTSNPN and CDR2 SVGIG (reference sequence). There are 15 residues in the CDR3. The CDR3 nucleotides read TGTGCCTGGAGTGGGGGTCTAGCACGGAGCGAGACCCAGTACTTC. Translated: CAWSGGLARSETQYF.

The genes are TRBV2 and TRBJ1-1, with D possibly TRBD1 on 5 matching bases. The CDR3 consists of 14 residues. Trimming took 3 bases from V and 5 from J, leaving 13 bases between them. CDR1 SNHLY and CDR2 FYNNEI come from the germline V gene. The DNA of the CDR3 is TGTGCCAGCAGTGACAAGACGAGGGGAACTGAAGCTTTCTTT. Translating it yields CASSDKTRGTEAFF.

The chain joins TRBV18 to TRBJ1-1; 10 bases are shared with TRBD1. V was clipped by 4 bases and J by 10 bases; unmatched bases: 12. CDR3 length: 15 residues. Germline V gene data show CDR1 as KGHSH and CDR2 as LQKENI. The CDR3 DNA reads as TGTGCCAGCTCACAAACGACAGGGGGCGATGTAGGAGCTTTCTTT. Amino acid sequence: CASSQTTGGDVGAFF.

The CDR3 nucleotides are TGCGCCAGCAGCCAAGTCGTGGGGATCGATACGCAGTATTTT. Its translation: CASSQVVGIDTQYF. V is TRBV4-3 and J is TRBJ2-3; no firm D call. Germline CDR1 LGHNA, CDR2 YSLEER. The CDR3 consists of 14 residues. V was clipped by 1 base and J by 6 bases, with 11 bases between them.

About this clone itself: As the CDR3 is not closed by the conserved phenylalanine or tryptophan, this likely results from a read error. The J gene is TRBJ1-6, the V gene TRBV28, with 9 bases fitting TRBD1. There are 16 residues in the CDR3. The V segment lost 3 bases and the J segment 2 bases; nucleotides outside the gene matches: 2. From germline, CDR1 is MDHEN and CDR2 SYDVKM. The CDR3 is CASSLDRGPYNSPLHL. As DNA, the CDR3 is TGTGCCAGCAGTTTGGACAGGGGTCCCTATAATTCACCCCTCCACCTT.

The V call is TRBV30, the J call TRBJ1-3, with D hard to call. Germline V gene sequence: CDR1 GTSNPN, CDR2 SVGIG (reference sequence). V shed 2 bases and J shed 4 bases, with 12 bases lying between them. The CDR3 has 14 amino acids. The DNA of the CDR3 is TGTGCCTGGAGTATCTCCAAAACCGGAAACACCATATATTTT. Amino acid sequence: CAWSISKTGNTIYF.

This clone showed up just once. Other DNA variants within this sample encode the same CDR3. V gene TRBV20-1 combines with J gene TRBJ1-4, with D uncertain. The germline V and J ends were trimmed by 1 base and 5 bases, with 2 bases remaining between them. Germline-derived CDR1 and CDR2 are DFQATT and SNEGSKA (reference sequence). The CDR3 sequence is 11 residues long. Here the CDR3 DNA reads TGCAGTGCTAGAGGCAATGAAAAACTGTTTTTT. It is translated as CSARGNEKLFF.